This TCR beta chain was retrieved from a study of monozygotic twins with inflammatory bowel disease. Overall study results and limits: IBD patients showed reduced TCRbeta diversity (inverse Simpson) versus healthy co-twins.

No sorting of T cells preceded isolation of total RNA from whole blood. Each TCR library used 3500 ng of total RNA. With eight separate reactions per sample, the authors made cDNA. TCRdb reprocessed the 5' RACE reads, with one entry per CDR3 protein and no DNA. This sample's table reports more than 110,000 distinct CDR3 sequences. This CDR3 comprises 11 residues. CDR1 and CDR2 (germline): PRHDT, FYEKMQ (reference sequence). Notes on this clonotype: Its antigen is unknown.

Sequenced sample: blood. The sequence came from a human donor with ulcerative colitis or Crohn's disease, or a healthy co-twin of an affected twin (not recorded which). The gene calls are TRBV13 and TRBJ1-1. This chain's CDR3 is CASSFGTEAFF.